This T cell receptor (beta chain) derives from a study of T cells after posttransplantation cyclophosphamide. General study results and limits: Later blood repertoires were often dominated by clones from the donor CD8+ memory compartment.

In its sample, this clone was seen many times. Its antigen is not identified. This table comes from immunoSEQ multiplex PCR, and its TCRdb copy is limited to in-frame clones, with some not included. The table lists tens of thousands of clones, with no singletons. The V end was cut by 2 bases, the J end by 3 bases, with 14 bases between. The germline CDR1 and CDR2 sequences are LNHNV and YYDKDF (reference sequence). The CDR3 totals 16 residues. The V and J genes are TRBV15 and TRBJ2-1; maybe TRBD2 (5 bases). Sequenced input: PBMCs. The source is a woman aged 60-75 years in good health, CMV-negative, and a related stem cell transplant donor. The CDR3 here is CATSRQKRNNYNEQFF. The CDR3 bases are TGTGCCACCAGCAGACAGAAGCGGAACAACTACAATGAGCAGTTCTTC.